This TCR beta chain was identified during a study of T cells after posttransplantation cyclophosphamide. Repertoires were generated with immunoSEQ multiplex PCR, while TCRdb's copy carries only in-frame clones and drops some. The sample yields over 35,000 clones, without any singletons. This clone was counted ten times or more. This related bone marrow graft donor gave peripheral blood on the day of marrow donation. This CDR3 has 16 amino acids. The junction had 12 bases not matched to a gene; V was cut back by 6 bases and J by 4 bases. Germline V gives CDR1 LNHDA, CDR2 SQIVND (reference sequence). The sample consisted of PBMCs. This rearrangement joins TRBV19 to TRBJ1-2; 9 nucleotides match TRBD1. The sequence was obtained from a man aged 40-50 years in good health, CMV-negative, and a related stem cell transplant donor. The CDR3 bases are TGTGCCAGTAGCCGCCGGGACAGGGATCATCTCTATGGCTACACCTTC. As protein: CASSRRDRDHLYGYTF.